The TCR beta chain under discussion was sequenced for a study of blood T cell repertoires in COVID-19. Assay: immunoSEQ multiplex PCR; the TCRdb copy retains only in-frame clones and omits some. The sample records about 99,000 clones, roughly 84% being singletons. Germline trimming cut 1 base from V and 7 bases from J; bases unmatched to any gene: 7. CDR1 is SEHNR, CDR2 FQNEAQ, per germline (reference sequence). This CDR3 spans 16 amino acids. The receptor was isolated from a man aged 60 to 69 with acute or convalescent COVID-19. The chain carries TRBV7-9 and TRBJ2-1; 10 bases are shared with TRBD2. Sequencing input: peripheral blood. This chain's CDR3 is CASSLVLAGVRNEQFF. CDR3 DNA: TGTGCCAGCAGCTTAGTCCTAGCGGGAGTGAGGAATGAGCAGTTCTTC.